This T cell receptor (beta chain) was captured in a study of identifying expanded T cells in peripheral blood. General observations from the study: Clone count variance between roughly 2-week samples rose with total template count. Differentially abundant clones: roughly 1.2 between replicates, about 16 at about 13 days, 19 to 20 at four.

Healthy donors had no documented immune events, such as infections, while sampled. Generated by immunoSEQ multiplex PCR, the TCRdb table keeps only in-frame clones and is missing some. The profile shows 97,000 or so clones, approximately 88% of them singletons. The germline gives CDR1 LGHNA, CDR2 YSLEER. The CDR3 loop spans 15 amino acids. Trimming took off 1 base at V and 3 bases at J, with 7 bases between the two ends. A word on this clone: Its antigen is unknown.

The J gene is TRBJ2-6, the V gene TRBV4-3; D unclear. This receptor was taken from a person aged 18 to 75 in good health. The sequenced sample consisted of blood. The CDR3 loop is CASSQGGYGANVLTF. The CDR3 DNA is TGCGCCAGCAGCCAAGGGGGTTATGGGGCCAACGTCCTGACTTTC.